One T cell receptor (beta chain) is described in this entry. Its antigen is still unknown. V lost 6 bases to trimming and J lost 5 bases; unmatched junction nucleotides: 11. Germline V CDR1 and CDR2: WSHSY, SAAADI. The CDR3 is made up of 18 amino acids. The sample comes from a study of OX40 agonist ivuxolimab in advanced cancers. The overall study: One hepatocellular carcinoma and a couple of cutaneous melanoma patients partially responded.

Using immunoSEQ multiplex PCR, the repertoire was profiled, and TCRdb retains in-frame clones only, with some absent. The data show around 53,000 clones, with around nine tenths seen just once and around 0.61% held by the top ten. The study, taken as a whole, reports: With doses of 0.1 to 3.0 mg/kg, CD4+ and CD8+ blood T cells had undergone clonal expansion by week 6.

The clonotype was recovered from an adult with an advanced solid tumor such as melanoma, head and neck, liver or kidney cancer. The J gene is TRBJ2-2, the V gene TRBV10-2; 14 bases fit TRBD2. The material was CD4+ or CD8+ T cells sorted from blood, obtained in a trial of the OX40 agonist ivuxolimab. Here the CDR3 DNA reads TGCGCCAGCAGCCGACTAGCGGGAGGGTTCCTGCGAACCGGGGAGCTGTTTTTT. It translates to CASSRLAGGFLRTGELFF.